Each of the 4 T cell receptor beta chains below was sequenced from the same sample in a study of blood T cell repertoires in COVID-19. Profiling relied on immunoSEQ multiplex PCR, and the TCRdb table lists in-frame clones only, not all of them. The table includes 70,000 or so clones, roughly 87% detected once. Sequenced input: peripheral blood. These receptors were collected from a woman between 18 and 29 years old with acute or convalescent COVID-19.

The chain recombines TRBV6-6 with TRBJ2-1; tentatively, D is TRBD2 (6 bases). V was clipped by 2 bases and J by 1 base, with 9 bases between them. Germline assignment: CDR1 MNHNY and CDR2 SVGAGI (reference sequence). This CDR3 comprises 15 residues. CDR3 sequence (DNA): TGTGCCAGCAGTTACGCGGGGACTTCCTACAATGAGCAGTTCTTC. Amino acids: CASSYAGTSYNEQFF.

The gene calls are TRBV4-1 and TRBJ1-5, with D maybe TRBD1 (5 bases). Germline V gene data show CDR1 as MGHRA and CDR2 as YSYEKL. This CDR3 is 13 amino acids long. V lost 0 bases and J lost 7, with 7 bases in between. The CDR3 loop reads CASSQERGQPQHF. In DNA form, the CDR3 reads TGCGCCAGCAGCCAAGAACGGGGGCAGCCCCAGCATTTT.

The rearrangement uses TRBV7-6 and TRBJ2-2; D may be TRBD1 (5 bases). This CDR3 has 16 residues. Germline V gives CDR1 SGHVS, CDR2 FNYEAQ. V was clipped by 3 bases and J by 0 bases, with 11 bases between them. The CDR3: CASSFGQGTNTGELFF. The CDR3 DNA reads TGTGCCAGCAGCTTTGGTCAGGGCACGAACACCGGGGAGCTGTTTTTT.

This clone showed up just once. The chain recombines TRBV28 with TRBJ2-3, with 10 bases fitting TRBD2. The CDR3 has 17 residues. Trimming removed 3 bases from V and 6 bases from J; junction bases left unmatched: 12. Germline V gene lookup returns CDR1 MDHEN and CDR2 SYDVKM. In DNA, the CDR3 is TGTGCCAGCAGTTTGATTCGTAGCGGGGGGCCGGGGGATACGCAGTATTTT. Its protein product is CASSLIRSGGPGDTQYF.